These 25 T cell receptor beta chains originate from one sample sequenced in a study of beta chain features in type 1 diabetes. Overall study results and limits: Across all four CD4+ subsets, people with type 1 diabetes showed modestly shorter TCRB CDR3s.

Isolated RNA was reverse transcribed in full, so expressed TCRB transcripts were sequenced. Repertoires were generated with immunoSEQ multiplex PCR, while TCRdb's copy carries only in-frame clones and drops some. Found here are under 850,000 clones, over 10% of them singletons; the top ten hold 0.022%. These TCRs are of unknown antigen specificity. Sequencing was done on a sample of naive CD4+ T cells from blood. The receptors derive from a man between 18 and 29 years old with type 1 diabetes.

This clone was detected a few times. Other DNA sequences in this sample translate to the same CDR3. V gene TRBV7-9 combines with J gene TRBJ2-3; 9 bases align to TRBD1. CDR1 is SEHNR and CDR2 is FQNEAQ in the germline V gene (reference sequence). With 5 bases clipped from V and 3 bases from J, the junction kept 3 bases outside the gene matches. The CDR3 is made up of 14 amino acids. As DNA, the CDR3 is TGTGCCAGCAGCAGCGGACAGGGGACAGATACGCAGTATTTT. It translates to CASSSGQGTDTQYF.

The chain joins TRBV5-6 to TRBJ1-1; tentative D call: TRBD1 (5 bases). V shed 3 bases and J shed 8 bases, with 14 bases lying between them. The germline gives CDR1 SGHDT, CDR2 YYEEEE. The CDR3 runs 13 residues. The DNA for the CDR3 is TGTGCCAGCAGCTGGGGATGGGACCAGGAAGCTTTCTTT. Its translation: CASSWGWDQEAFF.

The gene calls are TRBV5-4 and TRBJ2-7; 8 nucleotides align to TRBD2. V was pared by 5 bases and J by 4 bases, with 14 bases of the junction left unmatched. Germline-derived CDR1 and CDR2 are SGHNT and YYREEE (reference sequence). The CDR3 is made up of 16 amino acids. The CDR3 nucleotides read TGTGCCAGCAGTCCGTTAGCGGGGAGCTTTGGTTACGAGCAGTACTTC. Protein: CASSPLAGSFGYEQYF.

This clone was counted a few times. The CDR3 protein is CASSQGTPNTEAFF. The CDR3 nucleotides read TGTGCCAGCAGCCAAGGGACACCGAACACTGAAGCTTTCTTT. The chain joins TRBV4-2 to TRBJ1-1; D might be TRBD1 (5 bases). The germline V gene has CDR1 LGHNA and CDR2 YNFKEQ. The CDR3 has 14 residues. V shed 1 base and J shed 1 base, with 7 bases lying between them.

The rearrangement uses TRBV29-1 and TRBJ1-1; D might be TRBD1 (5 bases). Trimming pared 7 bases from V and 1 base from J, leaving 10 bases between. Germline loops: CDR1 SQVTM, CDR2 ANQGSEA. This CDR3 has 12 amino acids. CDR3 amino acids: CSDQGGNTEAFF. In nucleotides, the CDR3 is TGCAGCGACCAGGGTGGGAACACTGAAGCTTTCTTT.

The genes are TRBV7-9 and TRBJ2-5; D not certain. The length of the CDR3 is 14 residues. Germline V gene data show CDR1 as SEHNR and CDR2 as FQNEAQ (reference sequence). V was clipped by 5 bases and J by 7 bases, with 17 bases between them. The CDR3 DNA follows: TGTGCCAGCAGCCACCCGGGCCTCGACGGGACCCAGTACTTC. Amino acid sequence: CASSHPGLDGTQYF. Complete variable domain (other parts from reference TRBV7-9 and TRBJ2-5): DTGVSQNPRHKITKRGQNVTFRCDPISEHNRLYWYRQTLGQGPEFLTYFQNEAQLEKSRLLSDRFSAERPKGSFSTLEIQRTEQGDSAMYLCASSHPGLDGTQYFGPGTRLLVL.

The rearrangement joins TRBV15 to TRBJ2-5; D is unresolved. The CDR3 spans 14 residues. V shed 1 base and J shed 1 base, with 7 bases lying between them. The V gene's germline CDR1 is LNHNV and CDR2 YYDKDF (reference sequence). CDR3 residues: CATSRAGSQETQYF. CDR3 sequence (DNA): TGTGCCACCAGCAGAGCTGGGTCCCAAGAGACCCAGTACTTC.

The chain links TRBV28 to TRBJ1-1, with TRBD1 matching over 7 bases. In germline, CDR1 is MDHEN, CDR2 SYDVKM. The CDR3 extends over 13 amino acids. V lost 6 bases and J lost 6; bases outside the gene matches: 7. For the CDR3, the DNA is TGTGCCAGCAGCCACCATGACAGGGCTGAAGCTTTCTTT. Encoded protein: CASSHHDRAEAFF. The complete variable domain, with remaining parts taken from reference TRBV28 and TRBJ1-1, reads DVKVTQSSRYLVKRTGEKVFLECVQDMDHENMFWYRQDPGLGLRLIYFSYDVKMKEKGDIPEGYSVSREKKERFSLILESASTNQTSMYLCASSHHDRAEAFFGQGTRLTVV.

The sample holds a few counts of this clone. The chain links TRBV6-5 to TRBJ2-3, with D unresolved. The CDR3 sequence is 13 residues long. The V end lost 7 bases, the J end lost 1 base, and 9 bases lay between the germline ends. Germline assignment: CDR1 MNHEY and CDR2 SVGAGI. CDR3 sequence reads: CASTSTGTDTQYF. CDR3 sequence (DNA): TGTGCCAGCACTTCGACGGGCACAGATACGCAGTATTTT.

CDR3 amino acids: CASSQTYGEKLFF. In DNA, the CDR3 is TGTGCCAGCAGCCAAACGTACGGTGAAAAACTGTTTTTT. V and J are TRBV7-2 and TRBJ1-4; D not resolved. The V gene lost 5 bases and the J gene lost 7 bases, with 11 bases spanning the gap. Germline CDR1 and CDR2: SGHTA and FQGNSA. The CDR3 loop spans 13 amino acids. The whole variable domain, filled in from reference TRBV7-2 and TRBJ1-4, reads GAGVSQSPSNKVTEKGKDVELRCDPISGHTALYWYRQSLGQGLEFLIYFQGNSAPDKSGLPSDRFSAERTGGSVSTLTIQRTQQEDSAVYLCASSQTYGEKLFFGSGTQLSVL.

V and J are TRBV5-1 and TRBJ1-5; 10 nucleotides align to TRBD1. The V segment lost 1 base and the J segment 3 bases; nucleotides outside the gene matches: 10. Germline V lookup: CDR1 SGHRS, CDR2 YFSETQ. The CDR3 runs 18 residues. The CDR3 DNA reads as TGCGCCAGCAGCTTGCACGCATCCGGGACAGGGGACAATCAGCCCCAGCATTTT. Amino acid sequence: CASSLHASGTGDNQPQHF. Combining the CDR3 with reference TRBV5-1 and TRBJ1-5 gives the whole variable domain KAGVTQTPRYLIKTRGQQVTLSCSPISGHRSVSWYQQTPGQGLQFLFEYFSETQRNKGNFPGRFSGRQFSNSRSEMNVSTLELGDSALYLCASSLHASGTGDNQPQHFGDGTRLSIL.

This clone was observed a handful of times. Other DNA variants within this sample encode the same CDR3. CDR3 sequence: CASSVRGVSTDTQYF. The CDR3 region has the DNA TGTGCCAGCAGCGTTCGCGGGGTTAGCACAGATACGCAGTATTTT. The gene calls are TRBV9 and TRBJ2-3, with D maybe TRBD2 (6 bases). Trimming removed 2 bases at V and 0 bases at J, with 10 bases between. The germline V gene encodes CDR1 SGDLS and CDR2 YYNGEE. The length of the CDR3 is 15 residues.

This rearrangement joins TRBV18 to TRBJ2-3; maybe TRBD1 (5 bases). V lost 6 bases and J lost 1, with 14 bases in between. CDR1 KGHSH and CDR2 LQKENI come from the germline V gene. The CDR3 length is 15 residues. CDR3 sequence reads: CASSPPGMGTDTQYF. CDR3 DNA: TGTGCCAGCTCCCCCCCAGGGATGGGCACAGATACGCAGTATTTT. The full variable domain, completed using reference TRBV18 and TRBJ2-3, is NAGVMQNPRHLVRRRGQEARLRCSPMKGHSHVYWYRQLPEEGLKFMVYLQKENIIDESGMPKERFSAEFPKEGPSILRIQQVVRGDSAAYFCASSPPGMGTDTQYFGPGTRLTVL.

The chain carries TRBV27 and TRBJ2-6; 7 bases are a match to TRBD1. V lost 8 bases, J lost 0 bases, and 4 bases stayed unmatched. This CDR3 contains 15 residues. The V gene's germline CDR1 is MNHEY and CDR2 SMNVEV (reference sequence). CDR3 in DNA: TGTGCCAGCTGGACAGGACGCTCTGGGGCCAACGTCCTGACTTTC. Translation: CASWTGRSGANVLTF.

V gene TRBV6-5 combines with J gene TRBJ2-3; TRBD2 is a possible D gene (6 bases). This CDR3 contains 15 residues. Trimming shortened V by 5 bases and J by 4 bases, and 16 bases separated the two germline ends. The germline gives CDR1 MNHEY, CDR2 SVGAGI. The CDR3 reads CASSQQASEADTQYF. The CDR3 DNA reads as TGTGCCAGCAGTCAACAGGCTAGCGAGGCAGATACGCAGTATTTT.

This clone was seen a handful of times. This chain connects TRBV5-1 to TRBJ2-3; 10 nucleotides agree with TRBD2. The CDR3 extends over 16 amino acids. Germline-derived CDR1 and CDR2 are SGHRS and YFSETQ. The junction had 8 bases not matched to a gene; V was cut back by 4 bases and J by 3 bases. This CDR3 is CASSHRRGLATDTQYF. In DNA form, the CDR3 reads TGCGCCAGCAGCCACCGGAGGGGACTAGCGACAGATACGCAGTATTTT.

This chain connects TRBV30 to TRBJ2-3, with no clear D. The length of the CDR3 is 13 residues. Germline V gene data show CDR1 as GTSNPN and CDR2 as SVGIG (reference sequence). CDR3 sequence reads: CGGRRASTDTQYF. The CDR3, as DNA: TGTGGTGGAAGGAGAGCTAGCACAGATACGCAGTATTTT.

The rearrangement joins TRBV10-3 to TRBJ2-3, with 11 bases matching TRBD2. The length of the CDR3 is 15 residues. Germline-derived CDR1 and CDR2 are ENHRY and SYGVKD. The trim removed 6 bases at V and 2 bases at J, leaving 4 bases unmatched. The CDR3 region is CAIRVLAGDTDTQYF. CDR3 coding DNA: TGTGCCATCAGAGTACTAGCGGGGGACACAGATACGCAGTATTTT.

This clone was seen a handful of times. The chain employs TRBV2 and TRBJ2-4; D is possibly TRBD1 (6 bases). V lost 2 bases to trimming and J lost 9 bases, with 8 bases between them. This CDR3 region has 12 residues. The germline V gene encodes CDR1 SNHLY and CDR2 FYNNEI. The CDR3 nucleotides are TGTGCCAGCAGTGAATCAGGGGCCATTCAGTACTTC. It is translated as CASSESGAIQYF.

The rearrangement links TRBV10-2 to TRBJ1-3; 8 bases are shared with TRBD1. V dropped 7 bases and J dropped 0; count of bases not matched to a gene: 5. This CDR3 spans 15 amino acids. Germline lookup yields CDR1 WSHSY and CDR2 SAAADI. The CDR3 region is CASTGQGVSGNTIYF. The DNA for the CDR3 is TGCGCCAGCACCGGACAGGGAGTCTCTGGAAACACCATATATTTT.

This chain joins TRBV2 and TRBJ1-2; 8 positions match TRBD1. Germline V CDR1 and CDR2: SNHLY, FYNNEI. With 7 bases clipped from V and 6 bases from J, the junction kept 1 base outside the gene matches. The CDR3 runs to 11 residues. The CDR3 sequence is CASTGGDGYTF. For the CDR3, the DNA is TGTGCCAGCACAGGGGGCGATGGCTACACCTTC. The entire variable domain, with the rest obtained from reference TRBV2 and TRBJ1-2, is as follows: EPEVTQTPSHQVTQMGQEVILRCVPISNHLYFYWYRQILGQKVEFLVSFYNNEISEKSEIFDDQFSVERPDGSNFTLKIRSTKLEDSAMYFCASTGGDGYTFGSGTRLTVV.

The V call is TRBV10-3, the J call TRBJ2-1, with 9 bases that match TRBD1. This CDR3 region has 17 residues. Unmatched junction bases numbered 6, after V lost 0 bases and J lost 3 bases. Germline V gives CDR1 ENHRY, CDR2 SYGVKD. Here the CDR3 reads CAISESGTGMVYNEQFF. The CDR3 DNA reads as TGTGCCATCAGTGAGTCGGGGACAGGGATGGTCTACAATGAGCAGTTCTTC.

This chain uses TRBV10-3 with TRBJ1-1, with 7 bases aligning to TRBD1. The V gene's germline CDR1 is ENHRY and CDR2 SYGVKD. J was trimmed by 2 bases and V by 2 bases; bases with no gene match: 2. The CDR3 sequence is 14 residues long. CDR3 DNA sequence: TGTGCCATCAGTGAGGGACAGGATAACACTGAAGCTTTCTTT. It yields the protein CAISEGQDNTEAFF.

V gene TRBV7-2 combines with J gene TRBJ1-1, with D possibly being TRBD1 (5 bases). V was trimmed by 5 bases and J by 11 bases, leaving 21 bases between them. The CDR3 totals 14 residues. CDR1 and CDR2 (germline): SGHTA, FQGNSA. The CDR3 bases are TGTGCCAGCAGCCCAGGGCAAGGCCGATTAGAGGCTTTCTTT. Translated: CASSPGQGRLEAFF.

CDR3 nucleotides: TGTGCCAGCAGCTCCGGGACAGGGGGCGTCGGTGAAAAACTGTTTTTT. This codes for CASSSGTGGVGEKLFF. The V call is TRBV7-9, the J call TRBJ1-4; TRBD1 aligns across 12 bases. V lost 4 bases to trimming and J lost 7 bases; unmatched junction nucleotides: 7. CDR1 SEHNR and CDR2 FQNEAQ come from the germline V gene (reference sequence). The CDR3 loop spans 16 amino acids.